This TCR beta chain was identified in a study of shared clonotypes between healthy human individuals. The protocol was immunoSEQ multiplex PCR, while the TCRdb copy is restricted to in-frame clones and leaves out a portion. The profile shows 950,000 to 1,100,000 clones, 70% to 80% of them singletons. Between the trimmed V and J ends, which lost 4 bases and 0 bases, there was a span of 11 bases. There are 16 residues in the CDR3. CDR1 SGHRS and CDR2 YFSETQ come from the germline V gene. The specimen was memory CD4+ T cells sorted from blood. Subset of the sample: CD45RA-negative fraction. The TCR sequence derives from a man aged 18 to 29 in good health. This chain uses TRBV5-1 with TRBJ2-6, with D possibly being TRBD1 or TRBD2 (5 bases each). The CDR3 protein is CASSGGPLSGANVLTF. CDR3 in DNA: TGCGCCAGCAGCGGGGGACCGCTCTCTGGGGCCAACGTCCTGACTTTC.